This entry concerns a single T cell receptor (beta chain). Compared with germline, one end of the junction differs, possibly owing to a read error. The data originate from a study of blood T cell repertoires in COVID-19. The CDR3 covers 10 residues. The V gene's germline CDR1 is WNHNN and CDR2 SYGVQD (reference sequence). As handled by the study authors: Reference gene primer amplification gave estimated nucleated cell counts. Method: immunoSEQ multiplex PCR; TCRdb's copy keeps in-frame clones and lacks some. V and J calls and clone size follow that table, whereas D and trimming were derived from the DNA. Of around 50,000 clones listed, around 88% are singletons.

Material: peripheral blood. This clonotype was obtained from a woman aged 60-70 years with acute or convalescent COVID-19. The V and J genes are TRBV10-1 and TRBJ1-2, with 7 bases fitting TRBD1. CDR3 in amino acids: CATNRDRRFF. DNA for the CDR3: TGCGCCACCAACAGGGACAGACGCTTCTTT.